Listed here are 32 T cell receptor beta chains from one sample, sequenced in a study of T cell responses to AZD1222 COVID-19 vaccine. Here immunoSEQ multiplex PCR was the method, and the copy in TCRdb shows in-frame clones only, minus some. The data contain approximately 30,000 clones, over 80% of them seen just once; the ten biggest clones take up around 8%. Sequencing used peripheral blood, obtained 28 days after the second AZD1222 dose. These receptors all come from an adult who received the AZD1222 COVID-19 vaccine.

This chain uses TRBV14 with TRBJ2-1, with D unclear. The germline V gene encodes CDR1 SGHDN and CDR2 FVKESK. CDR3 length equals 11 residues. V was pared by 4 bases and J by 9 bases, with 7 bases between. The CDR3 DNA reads TGTGCCAGCAGCCCGCCTGTTGAGCAGTTCTTC. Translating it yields CASSPPVEQFF.

This CDR3 reads CASSTGGKPQHF. The CDR3 DNA reads as TGTGCCAGCAGTACAGGGGGTAAGCCCCAGCATTTT. This chain links TRBV6-2 or TRBV6-3 with TRBJ1-5; 8 nucleotides align to TRBD1. The V gene's germline CDR1 is MNHEY and CDR2 SVGEGT. This CDR3 comprises 12 residues. V lost 5 bases and J lost 8; bases outside the gene matches: 2.

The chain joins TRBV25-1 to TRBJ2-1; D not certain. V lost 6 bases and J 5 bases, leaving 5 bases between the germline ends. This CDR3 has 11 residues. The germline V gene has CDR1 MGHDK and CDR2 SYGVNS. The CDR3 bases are TGTGCCAGCAGGGTGCACAATGAGCAGTTCTTC. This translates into CASRVHNEQFF.

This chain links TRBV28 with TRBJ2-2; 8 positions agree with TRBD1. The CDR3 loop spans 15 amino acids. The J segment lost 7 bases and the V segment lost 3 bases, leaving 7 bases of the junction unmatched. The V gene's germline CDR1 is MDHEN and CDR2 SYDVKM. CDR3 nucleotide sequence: TGTGCCAGCAGTTTCCAGCAGGGGGCGAGCGGGGAGCTGTTTTTT. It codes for CASSFQQGASGELFF. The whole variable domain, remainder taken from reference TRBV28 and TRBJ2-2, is DVKVTQSSRYLVKRTGEKVFLECVQDMDHENMFWYRQDPGLGLRLIYFSYDVKMKEKGDIPEGYSVSREKKERFSLILESASTNQTSMYLCASSFQQGASGELFFGEGSRLTVL.

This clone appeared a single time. The chain's CDR3 is CASSAIAGGTEAFF. DNA of the CDR3: TGTGCCAGTAGTGCTATTGCGGGGGGAACTGAAGCTTTCTTT. The chain uses TRBV19 and TRBJ1-1, with D tentatively TRBD1 (5 bases). V lost 5 bases, J lost 5 bases, and 15 bases lay in between. CDR3 length: 14 residues. Germline V gene lookup returns CDR1 LNHDA and CDR2 SQIVND (reference sequence). Filled out from reference TRBV19 and TRBJ1-1, the complete variable domain reads DGGITQSPKYLFRKEGQNVTLSCEQNLNHDAMYWYRQDPGQGLRLIYYSQIVNDFQKGDIAEGYSVSREKKESFPLTVTSAQKNPTAFYLCASSAIAGGTEAFFGQGTRLTVV.

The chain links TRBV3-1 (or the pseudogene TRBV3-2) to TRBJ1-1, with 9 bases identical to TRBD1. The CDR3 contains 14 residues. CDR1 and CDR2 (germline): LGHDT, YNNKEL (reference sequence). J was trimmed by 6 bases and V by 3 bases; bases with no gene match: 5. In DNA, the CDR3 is TGTGCCAGCAGCCAGGGACAGGGTAGGCCTGAAGCTTTCTTT. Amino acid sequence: CASSQGQGRPEAFF.

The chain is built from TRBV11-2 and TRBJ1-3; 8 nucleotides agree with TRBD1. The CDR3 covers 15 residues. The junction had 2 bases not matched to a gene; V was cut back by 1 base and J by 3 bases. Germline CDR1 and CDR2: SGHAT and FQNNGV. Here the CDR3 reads CASSLAGQGGNTIYF. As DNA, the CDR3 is TGTGCCAGCAGCTTAGCCGGACAGGGTGGAAACACCATATATTTT.

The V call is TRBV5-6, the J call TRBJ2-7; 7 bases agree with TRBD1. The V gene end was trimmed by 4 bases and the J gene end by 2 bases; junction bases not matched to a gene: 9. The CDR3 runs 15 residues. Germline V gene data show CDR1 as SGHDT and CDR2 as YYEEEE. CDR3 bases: TGTGCCAGCAGCACCCGAGGGGGCGGAACCTACGAGCAGTACTTC. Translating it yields CASSTRGGGTYEQYF.

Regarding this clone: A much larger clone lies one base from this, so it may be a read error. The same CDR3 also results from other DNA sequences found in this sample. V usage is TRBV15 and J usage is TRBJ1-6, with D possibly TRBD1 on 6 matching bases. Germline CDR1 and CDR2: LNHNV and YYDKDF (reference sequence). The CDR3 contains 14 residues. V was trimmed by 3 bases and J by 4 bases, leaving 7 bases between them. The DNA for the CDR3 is TGTGCCACCAGCAGGCAGGGGTATAATTCACCCCTCCACTTT. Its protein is CATSRQGYNSPLHF.

The CDR3 sequence: CASSSTGMNTEAFF. CDR3 in DNA: TGTGCCAGCAGTTCTACAGGAATGAACACTGAAGCTTTCTTT. The rearrangement uses TRBV6-5 and TRBJ1-1, with D maybe TRBD1 (5 bases). V shed 4 bases and J shed 0 bases, with 9 bases lying between them. This CDR3 is built from 14 residues. CDR1 and CDR2 from the germline V gene are MNHEY and SVGAGI.

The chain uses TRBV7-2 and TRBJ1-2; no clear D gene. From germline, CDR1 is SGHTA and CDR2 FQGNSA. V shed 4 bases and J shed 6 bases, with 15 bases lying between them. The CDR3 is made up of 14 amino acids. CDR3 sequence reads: CASSSFGLTDGYTF. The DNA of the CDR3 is TGTGCCAGCAGCTCCTTCGGTCTTACAGATGGCTACACCTTC. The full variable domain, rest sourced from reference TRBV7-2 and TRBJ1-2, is GAGVSQSPSNKVTEKGKDVELRCDPISGHTALYWYRQSLGQGLEFLIYFQGNSAPDKSGLPSDRFSAERTGGSVSTLTIQRTQQEDSAVYLCASSSFGLTDGYTFGSGTRLTVV.

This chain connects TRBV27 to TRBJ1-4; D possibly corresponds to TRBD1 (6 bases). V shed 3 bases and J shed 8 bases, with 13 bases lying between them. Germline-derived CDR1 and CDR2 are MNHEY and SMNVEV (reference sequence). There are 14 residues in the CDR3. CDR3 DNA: TGTGCCAGCAGTTTGGCGGGGGCCGGGGAAAAACTGTTTTTT. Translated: CASSLAGAGEKLFF.

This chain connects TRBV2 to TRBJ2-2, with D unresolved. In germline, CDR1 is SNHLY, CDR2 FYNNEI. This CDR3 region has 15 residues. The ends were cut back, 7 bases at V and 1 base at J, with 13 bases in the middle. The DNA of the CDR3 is TGTGCCAGCAATGGTAGGGTGAGGAACACCGGGGAGCTGTTTTTT. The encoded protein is CASNGRVRNTGELFF.

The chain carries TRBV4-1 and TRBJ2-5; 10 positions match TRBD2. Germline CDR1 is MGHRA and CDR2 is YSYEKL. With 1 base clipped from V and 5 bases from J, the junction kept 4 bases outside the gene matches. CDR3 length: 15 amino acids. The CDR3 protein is CASSQASGSRETQYF. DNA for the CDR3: TGCGCCAGCAGCCAAGCTAGCGGGAGCCGCGAGACCCAGTACTTC.

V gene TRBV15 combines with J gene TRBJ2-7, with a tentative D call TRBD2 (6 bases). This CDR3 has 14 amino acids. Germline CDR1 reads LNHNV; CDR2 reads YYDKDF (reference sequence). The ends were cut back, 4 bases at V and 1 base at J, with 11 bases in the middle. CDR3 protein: CATSNPGASYEQYF. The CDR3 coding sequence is TGTGCCACCAGCAATCCGGGAGCATCCTACGAGCAGTACTTC. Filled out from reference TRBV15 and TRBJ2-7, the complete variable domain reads DAMVIQNPRYQVTQFGKPVTLSCSQTLNHNVMYWYQQKSSQAPKLLFHYYDKDFNNEADTPDNFQSRRPNTSFCFLDIRSPGLGDTAMYLCATSNPGASYEQYFGPGTRLTVT.

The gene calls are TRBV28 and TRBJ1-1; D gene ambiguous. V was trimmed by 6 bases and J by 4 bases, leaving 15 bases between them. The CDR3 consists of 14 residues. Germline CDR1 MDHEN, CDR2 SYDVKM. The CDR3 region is CASRTRESGTEAFF. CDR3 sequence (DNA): TGTGCCAGCAGGACCCGGGAGAGCGGCACTGAAGCTTTCTTT.

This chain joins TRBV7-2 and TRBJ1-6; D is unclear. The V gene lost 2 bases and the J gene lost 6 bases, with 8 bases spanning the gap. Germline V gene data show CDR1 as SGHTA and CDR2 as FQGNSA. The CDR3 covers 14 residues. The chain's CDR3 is CASSLPLGNSPLHF. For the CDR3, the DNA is TGTGCCAGCAGCTTACCTTTGGGTAATTCACCCCTCCACTTT.

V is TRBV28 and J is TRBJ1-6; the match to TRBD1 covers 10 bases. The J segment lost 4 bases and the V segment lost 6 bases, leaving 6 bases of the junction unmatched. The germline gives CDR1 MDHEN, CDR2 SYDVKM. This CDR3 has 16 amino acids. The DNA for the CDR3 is TGTGCCAGCAGGGGGTGGGACAGGGGATATAATTCACCCCTCCACTTT. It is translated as CASRGWDRGYNSPLHF.

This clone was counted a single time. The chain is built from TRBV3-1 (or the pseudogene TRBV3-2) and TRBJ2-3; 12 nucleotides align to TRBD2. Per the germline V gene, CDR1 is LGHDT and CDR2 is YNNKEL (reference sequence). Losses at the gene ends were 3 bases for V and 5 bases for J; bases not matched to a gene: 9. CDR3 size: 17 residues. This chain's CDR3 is CASSQGLLAGGVDTQYF. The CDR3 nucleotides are TGTGCCAGCAGCCAGGGCCTACTAGCGGGAGGAGTAGATACGCAGTATTTT.

The CDR3 DNA sequence: TGTGCCAGCAGCCACCTTGCTCGGCAGCGGGTCGATGAGCAGTTCTTC. Translation gives CASSHLARQRVDEQFF. The chain carries TRBV3-1 (or the pseudogene TRBV3-2) and TRBJ2-1; possible D gene TRBD2, 6 bases. This CDR3 region has 16 residues. V dropped 3 bases and J dropped 8 bases, with 20 bases sitting between them. The germline CDR1 and CDR2 sequences are LGHDT and YNNKEL (reference sequence).

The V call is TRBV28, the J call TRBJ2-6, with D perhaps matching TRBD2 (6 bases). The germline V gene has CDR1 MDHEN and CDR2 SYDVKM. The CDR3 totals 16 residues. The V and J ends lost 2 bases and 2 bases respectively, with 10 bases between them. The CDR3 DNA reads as TGTGCCAGCAGTTTAAGCGGGCGACCTGGGGCCAACGTCCTGACTTTC. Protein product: CASSLSGRPGANVLTF.

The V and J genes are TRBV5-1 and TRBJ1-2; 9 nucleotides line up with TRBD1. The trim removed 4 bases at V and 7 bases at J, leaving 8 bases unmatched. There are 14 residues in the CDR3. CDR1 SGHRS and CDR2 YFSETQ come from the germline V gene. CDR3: CASSPGQGWFGYTF. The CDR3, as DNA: TGCGCCAGCAGCCCCGGACAGGGGTGGTTTGGCTACACCTTC. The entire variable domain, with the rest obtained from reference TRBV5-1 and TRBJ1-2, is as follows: KAGVTQTPRYLIKTRGQQVTLSCSPISGHRSVSWYQQTPGQGLQFLFEYFSETQRNKGNFPGRFSGRQFSNSRSEMNVSTLELGDSALYLCASSPGQGWFGYTFGSGTRLTVV.

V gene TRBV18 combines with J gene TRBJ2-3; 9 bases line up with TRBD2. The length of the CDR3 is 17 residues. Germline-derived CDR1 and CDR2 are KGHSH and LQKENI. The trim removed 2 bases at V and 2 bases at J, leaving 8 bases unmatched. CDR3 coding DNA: TGTGCCAGCTCACCATTTCGCGGGAGGGACGCCACAGATACGCAGTATTTT. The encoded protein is CASSPFRGRDATDTQYF.

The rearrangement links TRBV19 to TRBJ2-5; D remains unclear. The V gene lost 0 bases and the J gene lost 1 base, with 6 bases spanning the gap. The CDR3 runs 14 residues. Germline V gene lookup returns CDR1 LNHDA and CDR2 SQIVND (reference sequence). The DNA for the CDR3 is TGTGCCAGTAGTATAGATCGCATCCAAGAGACCCAGTACTTC. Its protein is CASSIDRIQETQYF.

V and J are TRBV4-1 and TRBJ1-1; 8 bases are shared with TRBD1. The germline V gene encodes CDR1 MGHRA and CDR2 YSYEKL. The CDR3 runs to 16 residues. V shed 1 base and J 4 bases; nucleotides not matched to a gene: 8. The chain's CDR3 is CASSQGDTGGITEAFF. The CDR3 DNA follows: TGCGCCAGCAGCCAAGGGGACACAGGGGGGATCACTGAAGCTTTCTTT.

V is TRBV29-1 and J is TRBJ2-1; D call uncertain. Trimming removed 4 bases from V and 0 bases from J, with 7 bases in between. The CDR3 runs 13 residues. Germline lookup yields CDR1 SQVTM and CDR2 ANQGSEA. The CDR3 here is CSVGKASYNEQFF. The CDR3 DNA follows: TGCAGCGTTGGAAAGGCCTCCTACAATGAGCAGTTCTTC.

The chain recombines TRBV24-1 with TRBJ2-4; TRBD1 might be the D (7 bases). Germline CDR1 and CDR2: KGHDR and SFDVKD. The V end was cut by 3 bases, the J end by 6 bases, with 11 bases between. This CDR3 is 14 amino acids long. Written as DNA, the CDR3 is TGTGCCACCAGTGATACAGGGGAGGCAAACATTCAGTACTTC. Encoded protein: CATSDTGEANIQYF.

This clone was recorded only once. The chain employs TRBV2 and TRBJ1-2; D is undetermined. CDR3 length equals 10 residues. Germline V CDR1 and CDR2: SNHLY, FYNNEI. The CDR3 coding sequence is TGTGCTAAACGAGAGACTGGCTACACCTTC. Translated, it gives CAKRETGYTF.

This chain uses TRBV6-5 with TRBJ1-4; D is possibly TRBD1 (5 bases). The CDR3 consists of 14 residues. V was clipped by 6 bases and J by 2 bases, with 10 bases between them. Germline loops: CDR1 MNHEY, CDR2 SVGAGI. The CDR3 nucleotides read TGTGCCAGCAGGCAGGGATCGACTAATGAAAAACTGTTTTTT. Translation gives CASRQGSTNEKLFF.

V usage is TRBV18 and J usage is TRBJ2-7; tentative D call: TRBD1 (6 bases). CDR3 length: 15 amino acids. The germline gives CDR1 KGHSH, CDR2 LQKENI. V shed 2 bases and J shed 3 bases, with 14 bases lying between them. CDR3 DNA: TGTGCCAGCTCACCAGACAGGATATCTTTCTACGAGCAGTACTTC. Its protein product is CASSPDRISFYEQYF.

The chain's CDR3 is CASSPRGSTNQPQHF. The CDR3 DNA reads TGTGCCAGCAGCCCAAGGGGGAGCACCAATCAGCCCCAGCATTTT. The V gene is TRBV27, the J gene TRBJ1-5; D is possibly TRBD1 (6 bases). Germline assignment: CDR1 MNHEY and CDR2 SMNVEV (reference sequence). This CDR3 has 15 residues. Trimming took off 6 bases at V and 3 bases at J, with 15 bases between the two ends.

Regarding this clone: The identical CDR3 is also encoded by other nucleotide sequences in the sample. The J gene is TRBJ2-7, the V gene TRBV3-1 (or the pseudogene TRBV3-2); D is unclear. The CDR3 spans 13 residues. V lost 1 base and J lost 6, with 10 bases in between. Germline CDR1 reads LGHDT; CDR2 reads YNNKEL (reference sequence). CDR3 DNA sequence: TGTGCCAGCAGCCAAGGTCCTATCGGCGAGCAGTACTTC. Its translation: CASSQGPIGEQYF.